The present T cell receptor (beta chain) was sequenced within a study of OX40 agonist ivuxolimab in advanced cancers. Study observations and caveats: Antigens targeted by the expanded peripheral T cells were not determined.

Concerning this clone itself: Its specificity is unknown.

Blood specimens came from baseline, cycle 4 day 1, and cycle 7 day 1. Between the trimmed V and J ends, which lost 1 base and 1 base, there was a span of 7 bases. From germline, CDR1 is SGHVS and CDR2 FNYEAQ. This CDR3 contains 14 residues. Assay used: immunoSEQ multiplex PCR; TCRdb lists only in-frame clones, some missing. The profile covers 7,000 or so clones, with 76% appearing a single time and about two fifths taken by the ten largest. The specimen comprised CD4+ or CD8+ T cells sorted from blood, sampled in a trial of the OX40 agonist ivuxolimab. This clonotype was obtained from an adult with an advanced solid tumor such as melanoma, head and neck, liver or kidney cancer. The chain is built from TRBV7-6 and TRBJ1-1; D unclear. This CDR3 reads CASSLVAANTEAFF. The CDR3 nucleotides are TGTGCCAGCAGCTTAGTAGCGGCGAACACTGAAGCTTTCTTT.